The entry below describes one T cell receptor (beta chain). Its matching antigen is unknown. TCRdb's copy holds only in-frame clones and misses some; the assay was immunoSEQ multiplex PCR. This table holds about 19,000 clones, roughly three quarters found once. These data are taken from a study of graft-versus-host responses after intestinal transplantation. Findings and caveats of the study: GvH clones occurred in recipient marrow; some first appeared in ileum or blood.

Losses at the gene ends were 4 bases for V and 1 base for J; bases not matched to a gene: 3. The CDR3 contains 15 residues. From germline, CDR1 is SGHTA and CDR2 FQGTGA. Researchers processed graft tissue to release intraepithelial and lamina propria lymphocytes. The source is a human patient who received an intestinal transplant, so some T cells may come from the graft donor. The starting material was ileum tissue, obtained approximately 20 days after intestinal transplant. The chain joins TRBV7-3 to TRBJ2-1, with TRBD2 matching over 8 bases. CDR3 residues: CASSYSGGSYNEQFF. The CDR3 region has the DNA TGTGCCAGCAGCTACAGCGGGGGATCCTACAATGAGCAGTTCTTC.